The clone carrying this TCR beta chain was detected only a few times. Its antigen is currently unknown. This sample stems from a study of T-cell memory formation after mild COVID-19. Points from the study as a whole: Shrinking CD4+ clones were chiefly CM and EM; CD8+ ones were chiefly EMRA. Detection of some responders pre-infection suggested pre-existing cross-reactive memory T cells participated.

Constant-segment primers served in 5'RACE that generated TCR alpha and TCR beta cDNA libraries bearing sample barcodes and UMIs. TCRdb re-called the 5' RACE reads through MiXCR, storing one row per CDR3 protein. The sample lists about 470,000 distinct CDR3 sequences, nearly 25% occurring once. Germline V CDR1 and CDR2: MNHEY, SVGAGI. The CDR3 is 15 amino acids. The ends lost 0 bases at V and 6 bases at J; junction bases unmatched: 6. The clonotype comes from an adult woman who had mild COVID-19 (a few samples of this study predate the infection). Cell type and time point are not known. The gene calls are TRBV6-5 and TRBJ2-7, with 9 bases aligning to TRBD2. The material sequenced was PBMCs or a T cell subset sorted from them (not recorded which). DNA for the CDR3: TGTGCCAGCAGTTACTCGATGACTAGCGGATCCGAGCAGTACTTC. Amino acid sequence: CASSYSMTSGSEQYF.